A selection of T cell receptor beta chains follows, all from one sample in a study of graft-versus-host responses after intestinal transplantation. TCRdb's copy holds only in-frame clones and misses some; the assay was immunoSEQ multiplex PCR. The sample contains more than 9,500 clones, about 30% of which appear only once. Sequencing used alloreactive CD8+ T cells from a mixed lymphocyte reaction culture, obtained before intestinal transplant. The source of these receptors is a human patient who received an intestinal transplant. The conserved cysteine and the conserved F or W are not part of the CDR3 here. Each record gives: D gene, V gene, CDR3 protein. D genes are given only for firm matches.

>TRBD2|TRBV19
ASSNGLAPSYNEQF
>TRBD1|TRBV2
ASSDSRDRGGTEAF
>TRBD1|TRBV10-2
ASIGRGDGYT
>TRBD2|TRBV6-5
ASSKLAGVDEQY
>.|TRBV4-1
ASSQDPGSQETQY
>TRBD2|TRBV13
ASSSLSGGGSSTDTQY
>TRBD1|TRBV9
ASSSGQDWANVLT
>.|TRBV9
ASSTQTGGGTEAF
>.|TRBV11-2
ASSLQGTAF
>TRBD1|TRBV6-9
ASSPQGASNQPQH
>.|TRBV6-5
ASSVAGFTEAF
>TRBD1|TRBV7-9
ASSLVGRGYTEAF
>TRBD1|TRBV7-9
ASIEQGSNYGYT
>.|TRBV9
ASSVEGSGELF
>.|TRBV4-2
ASSIVGAGEQF
>.|TRBV6-5
ASSYEANYGYT
>TRBD1|TRBV19
ASSTGGFGNTIY
>.|TRBV2
ASTHSTLVNEKLF
>TRBD2|TRBV7-9
ASSPTSGTSGYEQY
>TRBD2|TRBV6-5
ASSPLGGRAGELF